The sequence of this TCR beta chain was determined in a study of T cell repertoires in cytomegalovirus infection. Study as a whole: Both a matching HLA type and CMV infection were indicated by public TCR beta signatures. Study-level results: HLA-C-restricted, CMV-specific TCR beta clonotypes were dominant ex vivo.

Each CDR3 protein is one row after TCRdb ran MiXCR on the reads. Here the sample spans 50,000 or so distinct CDR3 sequences, around 20% being singletons. For this clonotype: What it binds is not known.

The germline V gene encodes CDR1 SGHVS and CDR2 FQNEAQ. The CDR3 runs to 18 residues. J lost 0 bases, V lost 7 bases, and 12 bases had no gene match. This TCR was recovered from a human donor in good health (CMV status not recorded). Some clones in this sample may be carry-over from other donors' samples. The rearrangement links TRBV7-8 to TRBJ2-6; TRBD1 aligns across 7 bases. The starting material was CD8+ T cells from cultured PBMCs, obtained from culture after CMV antigen stimulation. Written as DNA, the CDR3 is TGTGCCAGCACCTCCGGAAGGGGGCCCCCCTCTGGGGCCAACGTCCTGACTTTC. Amino acid sequence: CASTSGRGPPSGANVLTF. Drawing the rest from reference TRBV7-8 and TRBJ2-6, the complete variable domain is GAGVSQSPRYKVAKRGQDVALRCDPISGHVSLFWYQQALGQGPEFLTYFQNEAQLDKSGLPSDRFFAERPEGSVSTLKIQRTQQEDSAVYLCASTSGRGPPSGANVLTFGAGSRLTVL.